One sample yielded the 19 T cell receptor beta chains listed below, sequenced in a study of T cell repertoires in cytomegalovirus infection (dated by TCRdb to between 2017 and 2020). This sample was sequenced with an Illumina HiSeq 1500. Clones were called with MiXCR by TCRdb after fastp trimmed the public reads at Q25, and only in-frame beta chains were retained. Every distinct CDR3 protein forms one entry, paired with its most common genes and DNA. The sample table holds about 76,000 distinct CDR3 sequences, of which 3.7% were seen once. The top ten clonotypes cover less than 5% of the sample. Material: PBMCs. These receptors all stem from a human donor in good health (CMV status not recorded). Some clones in this sample may be carry-over from other donors' samples.

This clonotype was picked up many times. The chain employs TRBV29-1 and TRBJ2-3, with 9 bases fitting TRBD2. Germline V gene data show CDR1 as SQVTM and CDR2 as ANQGSEA. With 6 bases clipped from V and 3 bases from J, the junction kept 13 bases outside the gene matches. This CDR3 is built from 16 residues. The CDR3: CSVDWAGLARTDTQYF. CDR3 sequence (DNA): TGCAGCGTCGACTGGGCCGGACTAGCGAGGACAGATACGCAGTATTTT.

In its sample, this clonotype was seen many times. This chain uses TRBV2 with TRBJ1-6, with D possibly matching TRBD1 (5 bases). The CDR3 consists of 15 residues. V shed 6 bases and J shed 7 bases, with 16 bases lying between them. Germline CDR1 and CDR2: SNHLY and FYNNEI. CDR3 amino acids: CASRYQSGVNSPLHF. CDR3 coding DNA: TGTGCCAGCAGGTACCAGTCGGGGGTCAATTCACCCCTCCACTTT.

This clonotype was counted at least ten times. The CDR3 protein is CASSLVRGQGYGYTF. The CDR3 nucleotides read TGTGCCAGCAGCTTAGTCAGGGGGCAAGGCTATGGCTACACCTTC. The chain recombines TRBV7-8 with TRBJ1-2; 8 bases line up with TRBD1. This CDR3 region has 15 residues. The germline V gene encodes CDR1 SGHVS and CDR2 FQNEAQ. Trimming took 1 base from V and 4 from J; bases not matched to a gene: 5.

In this sample, this clonotype turned up many times. The chain employs TRBV7-2 and TRBJ2-5, with TRBD2 matching over 9 bases. The CDR3 has 14 amino acids. V lost 5 bases and J lost 1; bases outside the gene matches: 2. Germline V gene sequence: CDR1 SGHTA, CDR2 FQGNSA. Here the CDR3 reads CASSLGLAQETQYF. The CDR3 DNA sequence: TGTGCCAGCAGCCTGGGACTAGCCCAAGAGACCCAGTACTTC.

This clonotype was counted at least ten times. This sequence joins TRBV7-2 and TRBJ1-5; a weak D match, TRBD1 (5 bases). V lost 3 bases and J 12 bases, leaving 9 bases between the germline ends. Per the germline V gene, CDR1 is SGHTA and CDR2 is FQGNSA. The CDR3 totals 11 residues. The CDR3 DNA reads TGTGCCAGCAGCTTGGGGACTCTCCAGCATTTT. Translated: CASSLGTLQHF.

This clonotype was recorded at least ten times. The V call is TRBV7-8, the J call TRBJ1-2, with D tentatively TRBD1 (5 bases). CDR3 length: 17 amino acids. V was shortened by 1 base and J by 3 bases, with 18 bases between the two germline ends. The germline gives CDR1 SGHVS, CDR2 FQNEAQ. CDR3: CASSLEWGRSRDYGYTF. The CDR3 bases are TGTGCCAGCAGCTTAGAATGGGGCAGGTCGAGGGACTATGGCTACACCTTC. The variable domain in full, with the rest retrieved from reference TRBV7-8 and TRBJ1-2, is GAGVSQSPRYKVAKRGQDVALRCDPISGHVSLFWYQQALGQGPEFLTYFQNEAQLDKSGLPSDRFFAERPEGSVSTLKIQRTQQEDSAVYLCASSLEWGRSRDYGYTFGSGTRLTVV.

This clonotype was seen many times. This sequence joins TRBV20-1 and TRBJ2-2, with D perhaps TRBD1 (6 bases). Germline-derived CDR1 and CDR2 are DFQATT and SNEGSKA (reference sequence). Trimming removed 3 bases from V and 4 bases from J, with 12 bases in between. The CDR3 is made up of 14 amino acids. The CDR3: CSASGGRGTGELFF. The CDR3 DNA reads TGCAGTGCTAGTGGGGGCCGGGGCACCGGGGAGCTGTTTTTT.

This clonotype was observed at least ten times. The V gene is TRBV7-3, the J gene TRBJ2-6; D uncertain. V was shortened by 1 base and J by 0 bases, with 19 bases between the two germline ends. This CDR3 has 20 residues. The V gene's germline CDR1 is SGHTA and CDR2 FQGTGA. The CDR3 is CASSLNVARQASSGANVLTF. The CDR3 DNA is TGTGCCAGCAGCTTAAACGTGGCCAGGCAGGCGTCCTCTGGGGCCAACGTCCTGACTTTC.

This clonotype was seen repeatedly, ten times or more. The gene calls are TRBV7-3 and TRBJ2-4, with D tentatively TRBD1 (5 bases). The CDR3 has 17 amino acids. Trimming stripped 2 bases from V and 5 bases from J, with 19 bases between. CDR1 is SGHTA and CDR2 is FQGTGA in the germline V gene. The CDR3 spells CASSLHPGHRIQNIQYF. CDR3 nucleotide sequence: TGTGCCAGCAGCTTACACCCCGGACATCGGATACAAAACATTCAGTACTTC.

This clonotype was counted ten times or more. The rearrangement joins TRBV5-1 to TRBJ1-6; the match to TRBD1 covers 7 bases. CDR3 length equals 14 residues. V trimming: 2 bases; J trimming: 9 bases; junction bases outside the gene matches: 5. Per the germline V gene, CDR1 is SGHRS and CDR2 is YFSETQ. In nucleotides, the CDR3 is TGCGCCAGCAGCTTCGACAGGGTTGGTTCACCCCTCCACTTT. This translates into CASSFDRVGSPLHF.

This clonotype was counted many times. The chain recombines TRBV12-3 or TRBV12-4 with TRBJ1-1, with unresolved D. V lost 3 bases and J 3 bases, leaving 5 bases between the germline ends. This CDR3 has 12 amino acids. CDR3 DNA: TGTGCCAGCAGTTTTCGATACACTGAAGCTTTCTTT. Protein sequence: CASSFRYTEAFF.

There are many counts of this clonotype. One end of the junction fails to match germline, which may point to a read error. The chain links TRBV5-5 to TRBJ1-1, with D tentatively TRBD1 (6 bases). CDR1 SGHKS and CDR2 YYEKEE come from the germline V gene (reference sequence). The CDR3 length is 13 residues. CDR3 residues: CVSSSLEGAEAFF. The CDR3 DNA reads as TGTGTCAGCAGCTCCTTGGAGGGGGCTGAAGCTTTCTTT.

This clonotype was recorded many times. The chain has TRBV20-1 and TRBJ2-7, with 8 bases that match TRBD1. The V and J ends lost 6 bases and 1 base, in that order; junction bases with no gene match: 11. In germline, CDR1 is DFQATT, CDR2 SNEGSKA (reference sequence). CDR3 size: 15 residues. The CDR3 reads CSAGDRLGYSYEQYF. The DNA for the CDR3 is TGCAGTGCGGGGGACAGGTTGGGGTATTCCTACGAGCAGTACTTC.

Ten or more counts support this clonotype. Here the CDR3 reads CASSTPRDRPNQPQHF. CDR3 DNA: TGTGCCAGCAGTACACCGAGGGACAGACCCAATCAGCCCCAGCATTTT. The chain couples TRBV28 to TRBJ1-5, with TRBD1 matching 7 bases. The CDR3 length is 16 residues. J was trimmed by 3 bases and V by 5 bases; bases with no gene match: 10. Germline lookup yields CDR1 MDHEN and CDR2 SYDVKM.

The table lists this clonotype with many counts. The rearrangement uses TRBV5-1 and TRBJ1-1; 8 nucleotides agree with TRBD1. The CDR3 has 16 residues. CDR1 and CDR2 from the germline V gene are SGHRS and YFSETQ. The junction had 8 bases not matched to a gene; V was cut back by 4 bases and J by 0 bases. CDR3 amino acids: CASSPGQGVMNTEAFF. The CDR3 nucleotides read TGCGCCAGCAGCCCAGGACAGGGAGTCATGAACACTGAAGCTTTCTTT.

The sample holds many counts of this clonotype. This chain uses TRBV28 with TRBJ1-2, with 7 bases aligning to TRBD1. Germline V gene data show CDR1 as MDHEN and CDR2 as SYDVKM. With 3 bases clipped from V and 8 bases from J, the junction kept 12 bases outside the gene matches. The CDR3 runs 15 residues. CDR3 region: CASSFGGGRRRGYTF. The CDR3 nucleotides are TGTGCCAGCAGTTTCGGAGGGGGCCGCCGACGGGGCTACACCTTC.

This clonotype was detected ten times or more. This chain uses TRBV27 with TRBJ2-1, with D maybe TRBD1 (6 bases). Trimming removed 6 bases from V and 3 bases from J, with 6 bases in between. The germline gives CDR1 MNHEY, CDR2 SMNVEV (reference sequence). CDR3 length: 12 amino acids. The CDR3 region has the DNA TGTGCCAGCAGAGGGGGCTACAATGAGCAGTTCTTC. Encoded protein: CASRGGYNEQFF.

This clonotype has ten or more counts. V gene TRBV25-1 combines with J gene TRBJ2-3; D is uncertain. V was shortened by 1 base and J by 6 bases, with 11 bases between the two germline ends. The CDR3 extends over 14 amino acids. CDR1 and CDR2 from the germline V gene are MGHDK and SYGVNS. The CDR3 here is CASSEWSAIDTQYF. For the CDR3, the DNA is TGTGCCAGCAGTGAATGGTCCGCGATTGATACGCAGTATTTT.

This clonotype was seen many times. The chain is built from TRBV12-3 or TRBV12-4 and TRBJ1-6; D unresolved. The V end lost 6 bases, the J end lost 10 bases, and 16 bases lay between the germline ends. The CDR3 has 14 amino acids. The CDR3 coding sequence is TGTGCCAGCAGCCCTTTGGGAGATGGCTCACCCCTCCACTTT. Its protein product is CASSPLGDGSPLHF.